This TCR beta chain was sequenced for a study of blood T cell repertoires in COVID-19. The wider study: T cells, B-cell-depleted T cells, or PBMCs supplied cDNA or gDNA.

Only in-frame clones appear in the TCRdb table, and some are missing; sequencing was by immunoSEQ multiplex PCR. The top ten clones hold 7.8% of a sample with hundreds of thousands of clones, roughly nine tenths of them seen once. Recruited during active infection, patients (from Seattle) were subsequently followed longitudinally. Trimming pared 1 base from V and 3 bases from J, leaving 12 bases between. CDR1 is SGDLS and CDR2 is YYNGEE in the germline V gene. The CDR3 runs 15 residues. This clonotype originated in a woman between 45 and 60 years old with COVID-19, enrolled during active disease. The source material was peripheral blood. The V gene is TRBV9, the J gene TRBJ2-3; a possible D gene is TRBD1 (5 bases). The CDR3, as DNA: TGTGCCAGCAGCGTATCGGCAGGGTTTACAGATACGCAGTATTTT. Residues: CASSVSAGFTDTQYF. The variable domain in full, with the rest retrieved from reference TRBV9 and TRBJ2-3, is DSGVTQTPKHLITATGQRVTLRCSPRSGDLSVYWYQQSLDQGLQFLIQYYNGEERAKGNILERFSAQQFPDLHSELNLSSLELGDSALYFCASSVSAGFTDTQYFGPGTRLTVL.